Listed here are 27 T cell receptor beta chains from one sample, sequenced in a study of OX40 agonist ivuxolimab in advanced cancers. Library construction relied on the immunoSEQ multiplex PCR assay. In TCRdb, the immuneACCESS table is reduced to in-frame sequences with V and J assigned. These tables do not hold every clone; where another copy was compared, an unresolved V gene accounts for under half, and the others remain unexplained. Recorded for this sample are fewer than 70,000 clones; approximately 90% of them occurred a single time. The top ten clonotypes cover about 12% of the sample. The sequencing here drew on CD4+ or CD8+ T cells sorted from blood, taken in a trial of the OX40 agonist ivuxolimab. These receptors were collected from an adult with an advanced solid tumor such as melanoma, head and neck, liver or kidney cancer.

The chain uses TRBV6-5 and TRBJ2-1, with D perhaps matching TRBD2 (6 bases). In germline, CDR1 is MNHEY, CDR2 SVGAGI. The CDR3 covers 15 residues. V gave up 7 bases and J gave up 3 bases, with 16 bases separating them. The CDR3, as DNA: TGTGCCAGCACCTACGGGCGGGGAGGCTACAATGAGCAGTTCTTC. This translates into CASTYGRGGYNEQFF.

This sequence joins TRBV5-4 and TRBJ2-5, with 13 bases lining up with TRBD2. Germline CDR1 SGHNT, CDR2 YYREEE (reference sequence). Trimming at V came to 4 bases and at J to 5 bases, leaving 5 bases not matched to a gene. This CDR3 is built from 15 residues. The CDR3 here is CASSPGLAGEETQYF. DNA of the CDR3: TGTGCCAGCAGCCCCGGACTAGCGGGAGAGGAGACCCAGTACTTC.

V is TRBV2 and J is TRBJ2-6, with a tentative D call TRBD1 (6 bases). The V end lost 2 bases, the J end lost 0 bases, and 23 bases lay between the germline ends. Germline values: CDR1 SNHLY, CDR2 FYNNEI. The CDR3 spans 21 residues. The CDR3 protein is CASSEFFDQGSDRSGANVLTF. Here the CDR3 DNA reads TGTGCCAGCAGTGAATTTTTCGACCAGGGGTCAGACCGCTCTGGGGCCAACGTCCTGACTTTC.

The V call is TRBV7-8, the J call TRBJ2-5; 7 bases fit TRBD2. The CDR3 totals 17 residues. CDR1 is SGHVS, CDR2 FQNEAQ, per germline. V was pared by 7 bases and J by 1 base, with 15 bases of the junction left unmatched. CDR3 residues: CASNYNQQRDSQETQYF. DNA for the CDR3: TGTGCCAGCAACTATAACCAACAGCGGGACTCCCAAGAGACCCAGTACTTC.

The chain carries TRBV5-5 and TRBJ2-6, with 8 bases matching TRBD1. The CDR3 has 18 amino acids. The trim removed 2 bases at V and 0 bases at J, leaving 7 bases unmatched. CDR1 is SGHKS and CDR2 is YYEKEE in the germline V gene (reference sequence). CDR3 residues: CASSFGQGSFSGANVLTF. Written as DNA, the CDR3 is TGTGCCAGCAGCTTCGGACAGGGTAGTTTCTCTGGGGCCAACGTCCTGACTTTC. Looking up the rest from reference TRBV5-5 and TRBJ2-6 gives the full variable domain: DAGVTQSPTHLIKTRGQQVTLRCSPISGHKSVSWYQQVLGQGPQFIFQYYEKEERGRGNFPDRFSARQFPNYSSELNVNALLLGDSALYLCASSFGQGSFSGANVLTFGAGSRLTVL.

The gene calls are TRBV19 and TRBJ2-2; TRBD1 agrees at 8 bases. The CDR3 runs 15 residues. Germline V lookup: CDR1 LNHDA, CDR2 SQIVND (reference sequence). Trimming took 3 bases from V and 6 from J; bases not matched to a gene: 6. CDR3 loop: CASSITVTGAGELFF. Written as DNA, the CDR3 is TGTGCCAGTAGTATTACAGTGACAGGGGCCGGGGAGCTGTTTTTT.

The rearrangement links TRBV18 to TRBJ2-7, with 9 bases that match TRBD1. The germline gives CDR1 KGHSH, CDR2 LQKENI. V trimming: 8 bases; J trimming: 3 bases; junction bases outside the gene matches: 11. This CDR3 has 15 amino acids. The CDR3 sequence: CASLSGTGTFYEQYF. The CDR3 DNA is TGTGCCAGCCTCTCCGGGACAGGGACCTTCTACGAGCAGTACTTC.

The chain is built from TRBV2 and TRBJ2-3, with 7 positions matching TRBD2. CDR1 SNHLY and CDR2 FYNNEI come from the germline V gene. Trimming at V came to 8 bases and at J to 4 bases, leaving 9 bases not matched to a gene. CDR3 length: 14 residues. The CDR3 here is CASVFAGDSDTQYF. The DNA for the CDR3 is TGTGCCAGCGTATTCGCGGGAGATTCAGATACGCAGTATTTT.

The rearrangement links TRBV7-1 to TRBJ2-7; 7 bases line up with TRBD2. TRBV7-1 is an ORF, and what it does is uncertain. The CDR3 totals 14 residues. The V and J ends lost 4 bases and 6 bases, in that order; junction bases with no gene match: 9. The CDR3 loop reads CASSLGREYPEQYF. DNA for the CDR3: TGTGCCAGCAGCTTAGGGCGGGAGTACCCCGAGCAGTACTTC.

The rearrangement joins TRBV29-1 to TRBJ2-7; D is possibly TRBD1 or TRBD2 (5 bases each). The germline CDR1 and CDR2 sequences are SQVTM and ANQGSEA. This CDR3 has 13 residues. The V end was cut by 4 bases, the J end by 4 bases, with 14 bases between. The CDR3 DNA reads as TGCAGCGTTGTTGGGGGAGACACATACGAGCAGTACTTC. Translation: CSVVGGDTYEQYF.

This chain uses TRBV5-1 with TRBJ1-1; D possibly corresponds to TRBD1 (6 bases). In germline, CDR1 is SGHRS, CDR2 YFSETQ. Trimming left V 3 bases short and J 3 bases short, with 21 bases between. This CDR3 has 17 residues. The CDR3 DNA reads as TGCGCCAGCAGCTGGGGGCGACACCTTGAAGGGGACACTGAAGCTTTCTTT. Its protein product is CASSWGRHLEGDTEAFF.

The J gene is TRBJ2-7, the V gene TRBV4-1; perhaps TRBD2 as D (6 bases). Germline CDR1 and CDR2: MGHRA and YSYEKL. V lost 3 bases and J 0 bases, leaving 12 bases between the germline ends. The CDR3 is 15 amino acids. The CDR3 bases are TGCGCCAGCAGCCAGGCTAGACTAGACTCCTACGAGCAGTACTTC. Protein product: CASSQARLDSYEQYF.

V usage is TRBV5-1 and J usage is TRBJ2-1, with D perhaps TRBD2 (6 bases). V was trimmed by 3 bases and J by 8 bases, leaving 18 bases between them. Germline V CDR1 and CDR2: SGHRS, YFSETQ. This CDR3 comprises 15 residues. CDR3 amino acids: CASSSNREFGDEQFF. The DNA for the CDR3 is TGCGCCAGCAGCTCGAACCGGGAGTTCGGGGATGAGCAGTTCTTC. Combining the CDR3 with reference TRBV5-1 and TRBJ2-1 gives the whole variable domain KAGVTQTPRYLIKTRGQQVTLSCSPISGHRSVSWYQQTPGQGLQFLFEYFSETQRNKGNFPGRFSGRQFSNSRSEMNVSTLELGDSALYLCASSSNREFGDEQFFGPGTRLTVL.

The rearrangement links TRBV5-8 to TRBJ2-1, with 11 nucleotides matching TRBD1. The CDR3 loop spans 16 amino acids. The germline V gene encodes CDR1 SGHTS and CDR2 YDEGEE. The V gene end was trimmed by 4 bases and the J gene end by 4 bases; junction bases not matched to a gene: 7. CDR3 nucleotides: TGTGCCAGCAGCCTGGGACAGGGGGGTGCGTACAATGAGCAGTTCTTC. Translated: CASSLGQGGAYNEQFF. Using reference TRBV5-8 and TRBJ2-1 for the parts outside the CDR3, the full variable domain is EAGVTQSPTHLIKTRGQQATLRCSPISGHTSVYWYQQALGLGLQFLLWYDEGEERNRGNFPPRFSGRQFPNYSSELNVNALELEDSALYLCASSLGQGGAYNEQFFGPGTRLTVL.

The chain has TRBV5-6 and TRBJ1-2; 9 nucleotides agree with TRBD1. In germline, CDR1 is SGHDT, CDR2 YYEEEE. J was trimmed by 7 bases and V by 1 base; bases with no gene match: 5. This CDR3 comprises 14 residues. DNA of the CDR3: TGTGCCAGCAGCTTGTTAGGGACAGGGTTTGGCTACACCTTC. Amino acids: CASSLLGTGFGYTF.

J is TRBJ1-4 and V is TRBV29-1; tentative D call: TRBD1 (5 bases). Germline values: CDR1 SQVTM, CDR2 ANQGSEA. The V end was cut by 0 bases, the J end by 8 bases, with 22 bases between. The CDR3 totals 17 residues. This chain's CDR3 is CSVEDGEARTLGEKLFF. CDR3 bases: TGCAGCGTTGAAGATGGAGAGGCGAGGACATTGGGGGAAAAACTGTTTTTT.

This clone came up once. V gene TRBV7-3 combines with J gene TRBJ2-1, with TRBD2 matching 12 bases. The V gene end was trimmed by 5 bases and the J gene end by 5 bases; junction bases not matched to a gene: 10. Germline V gives CDR1 SGHTA, CDR2 FQGTGA. The CDR3 is 17 amino acids. This CDR3 reads CASSPQPGLAGDNEQFF. The CDR3 region has the DNA TGTGCCAGCAGCCCACAACCGGGACTAGCGGGCGACAATGAGCAGTTCTTC.

V gene TRBV7-9 combines with J gene TRBJ2-7; D gene unclear. Per germline, CDR1 SEHNR and CDR2 FQNEAQ (reference sequence). V was trimmed by 2 bases and J by 4 bases, leaving 18 bases between them. CDR3 size: 16 residues. The CDR3 here is CASSLLLSGLPYEQYF. CDR3 nucleotide sequence: TGTGCCAGCAGCTTACTTCTGTCCGGGTTACCGTACGAGCAGTACTTC.

This clone was seen once. The chain couples TRBV5-1 to TRBJ2-3; D is ambiguous. Germline-derived CDR1 and CDR2 are SGHRS and YFSETQ. The CDR3 loop spans 14 amino acids. Trimming pared 1 base from V and 4 bases from J, leaving 10 bases between. The CDR3, as DNA: TGCGCCAGCAGCTTGTATGGGTATGCAGATACGCAGTATTTT. It yields the protein CASSLYGYADTQYF.

The rearrangement uses TRBV4-1 and TRBJ2-7; the D gene is possibly TRBD2 (5 bases). The CDR3 has 13 residues. Germline assignment: CDR1 MGHRA and CDR2 YSYEKL. V was trimmed by 3 bases and J by 6 bases, leaving 12 bases between them. CDR3 sequence (DNA): TGCGCCAGCAGCCAGACCCTAGCTAGCGAGCAGTACTTC. It codes for CASSQTLASEQYF.

The chain has TRBV7-9 and TRBJ2-1, with D unclear. The V end was cut by 3 bases, the J end by 6 bases, with 6 bases between. CDR3 length equals 12 residues. The germline V gene encodes CDR1 SEHNR and CDR2 FQNEAQ (reference sequence). The CDR3 sequence: CASSFIGNEQFF. CDR3 nucleotides: TGTGCCAGCAGCTTTATAGGCAATGAGCAGTTCTTC.

V is TRBV2 and J is TRBJ1-1, with D tentatively TRBD1 (5 bases). Germline CDR1 and CDR2: SNHLY and FYNNEI. Between the trimmed V and J ends, which lost 6 bases and 2 bases, there was a span of 16 bases. CDR3 length equals 15 residues. CDR3 bases: TGTGCCAGCAGCCGGGAGGGGCAGATCAACACTGAAGCTTTCTTT. This sequence encodes CASSREGQINTEAFF.

DNA for the CDR3: TGTGCCAGCAGCTCCACCGGGACTAGGGTCCCCTACGAGCAGTACTTC. Its translation is CASSSTGTRVPYEQYF. The chain uses TRBV28 and TRBJ2-7; 8 bases align to TRBD2. CDR3 length: 16 residues. Germline V gene sequence: CDR1 MDHEN, CDR2 SYDVKM. J gave up 2 bases and V 6 bases, and 12 bases lay outside the gene matches.

This clone was counted only a few times. V usage is TRBV5-1 and J usage is TRBJ2-5; D not certain. Germline lookup yields CDR1 SGHRS and CDR2 YFSETQ. V was trimmed by 1 base and J by 0 bases, leaving 7 bases between them. This CDR3 is 14 amino acids long. CDR3 coding DNA: TGCGCCAGCAGCTTGAATTGGTACCAAGAGACCCAGTACTTC. Translated: CASSLNWYQETQYF. The complete variable domain, with remaining parts taken from reference TRBV5-1 and TRBJ2-5, reads KAGVTQTPRYLIKTRGQQVTLSCSPISGHRSVSWYQQTPGQGLQFLFEYFSETQRNKGNFPGRFSGRQFSNSRSEMNVSTLELGDSALYLCASSLNWYQETQYFGPGTRLLVL.

This clone was recorded only once. This chain uses TRBV7-8 with TRBJ1-1, with a tentative D call TRBD1 (5 bases). Trimming shortened V by 5 bases and J by 0 bases, and 13 bases separated the two germline ends. Germline CDR1 is SGHVS and CDR2 is FQNEAQ. The CDR3 covers 15 residues. The CDR3 bases are TGTGCCAGCAGCGCACACGGGGGAATGAACACTGAAGCTTTCTTT. Translating gives CASSAHGGMNTEAFF.

The rearrangement uses TRBV28 and TRBJ2-3, with D perhaps assigned TRBD1 or TRBD2 (5 bases each). Germline V gene lookup returns CDR1 MDHEN and CDR2 SYDVKM. The CDR3 consists of 13 residues. V was clipped by 5 bases and J by 10 bases, with 16 bases between them. The CDR3 DNA reads TGTGCCAGCAGTAACGACCGGGACGCCGCGCAGTATTTT. It encodes CASSNDRDAAQYF.

This chain links TRBV5-1 with TRBJ1-1, with a weak D call TRBD1 (5 bases). The CDR3 runs to 16 residues. Looked up from germline, CDR1 is SGHRS and CDR2 is YFSETQ. Trimming cost V 3 bases and J 5 bases, with 20 bases left between them. The CDR3 region is CASSSPRSGGRTEAFF. The CDR3 region has the DNA TGCGCCAGCAGCTCCCCTAGGTCGGGGGGGAGGACTGAAGCTTTCTTT.